The rows below give T cell receptor beta chains drawn from one sample of a study of cytomegalovirus exposure and HLA in healthy donors. Repertoires were generated with immunoSEQ multiplex PCR, while TCRdb's copy carries only in-frame clones and drops some. Of some 220,000 clones in the sample, about 88% were seen once. The sample consisted of PBMCs. The receptors stem from a girl aged 2-10 years in good health and CMV-seronegative. The CDR3 runs from the conserved cysteine through the conserved F or W. Each record gives: D gene, V gene, J gene, clone size, CDR3 DNA, CDR3 protein. D genes are given only for firm matches. Expanded clones get a size class; other rows say once, few or many, or leave the size out.

>-|TRBV29-1|TRBJ1-1|-
TGCAGCGTTGGGCGAAGGACAACCATGAACACTGAAGCTTTCTTT
CSVGRRTTMNTEAFF
>-|TRBV19|TRBJ2-1|-
TGTGCCAGTAACCCCGAAGGGAGTAGCTCCTACAATGAGCAGTTCTTC
CASNPEGSSSYNEQFF
>TRBD1|TRBV30|TRBJ1-2|-
TGTGCCTGGAGGGGGGCAGGGGGCCGTAAACTAGATGGCTACACCTTC
CAWRGAGGRKLDGYTF
>TRBD2|TRBV10-3|TRBJ2-3|-
TGTGCCATCAGGGGACTAGCGGCTAGCACAGATACGCAGTATTTT
CAIRGLAASTDTQYF
>-|TRBV30|TRBJ1-2|-
TGTGCCTGGAGTAAGAGGGATTATAACTATGGCTACACCTTC
CAWSKRDYNYGYTF
>-|TRBV13|TRBJ1-1|-
TGTGCCAGCAGCGCCCAGGGTAGAGACACTGAAGCTTTCTTT
CASSAQGRDTEAFF
>TRBD1|TRBV6-1|TRBJ2-2|once
TGTGCCAGCAGTGAATACGGGGACAGATTCACCGGGGAGCTGTTTTTT
CASSEYGDRFTGELFF
>-|TRBV5-1|TRBJ2-1|-
TGCGCCAGCAGCACGGGACTGCCTTCCTACAATGAGCAGTTCTTC
CASSTGLPSYNEQFF
>-|TRBV21-1|TRBJ2-3|few
TGTGCCAGCAGCTCACACCCGACTAGCGGGAGGGCCACGGATACGCAGTATTTT
CASSSHPTSGRATDTQYF
>-|TRBV7-9|TRBJ2-1|-
TGTGCCAGCAGCCCTGGTGGGACTCCCTACAATGAGCAGTTCTTC
CASSPGGTPYNEQFF
>-|TRBV5-1|TRBJ2-7|-
TGCGCCAGCAGCTTGGACCGGGTCTACGAGCAGTACTTC
CASSLDRVYEQYF
>TRBD2|TRBV7-6|TRBJ2-6|-
TGTGCCAGCAGCCCAGGGACTAATGGGGCCAACGTCCTGACTTTC
CASSPGTNGANVLTF
>TRBD1|TRBV30|TRBJ1-2|-
TGTGCCTGGAGTGGGACAGGAGTTGGCTACACCTTC
CAWSGTGVGYTF
>-|TRBV6-5|TRBJ1-1|-
TGTGCCAGCTCAGATTGGGGAAGGGGCACTGAAGCTTTCTTT
CASSDWGRGTEAFF
>TRBD1|TRBV6-6|TRBJ1-2|-
TGTGCCAGCAGTCACAAACAGGGGGCCGGTGGCTACACCTTC
CASSHKQGAGGYTF
>-|TRBV6-5|TRBJ2-7|-
TGTGCCAGCAGGGACGACGGGGGTGGCGAGCAGTACTTC
CASRDDGGGEQYF
>TRBD1|TRBV5-6|TRBJ2-1|-
TGTGCCAGCAGCTTGGTGCAGGGGGACAATGAGCAGTTCTTC
CASSLVQGDNEQFF
>TRBD2|TRBV10-2|TRBJ2-7|-
TGCGCCAGCAGTGAACCGTCTTTAGCGGGAGGCCCCTACGAGCAGTACTTC
CASSEPSLAGGPYEQYF
>-|TRBV2|TRBJ1-5|-
TGTGCCAGCAGTGACGGGGGAGGGGGACAGCCCCAGCATTTT
CASSDGGGGQPQHF
>TRBD1|TRBV4-1|TRBJ2-7|-
TGCGCCAGCAGCCAAAGGCCGACAGGGGGCAGGGACGAGCAGTACTTC
CASSQRPTGGRDEQYF
>TRBD1|TRBV2|TRBJ1-5|-
TGTGCCAGCGGGTGGACAGGTAGCAATCAGCCCCAGCATTTT
CASGWTGSNQPQHF
>-|TRBV7-9|TRBJ2-1|-
TGTGCCAGCAGCTTGAGGGTTCTGACCTTCAATGAGCAGTTCTTC
CASSLRVLTFNEQFF
>TRBD2|TRBV29-1|TRBJ2-7|once
TGCAGCGTTGAACGGGCGGGAGGGGCGAACTACGAGCAGTACTTC
CSVERAGGANYEQYF
>-|TRBV6-5|TRBJ2-7|-
TGTGCCAGCAGCAACAACGCCTACGAGCAGTACTTC
CASSNNAYEQYF
>-|TRBV4-1|TRBJ2-3|-
TGCGCCAGCAGCCAAACCCAAACTAGGGCAGATACGCAGTATTTT
CASSQTQTRADTQYF
>TRBD1|TRBV6-5|TRBJ1-4|-
TGTGCCATCCCGACAGGGCTCAGGGAAAAACTGTTTTTT
CAIPTGLREKLFF
>-|TRBV29-1|TRBJ1-2|once
TGCAGCGTTGGGAGCTATGGCTACACCTTC
CSVGSYGYTF
>TRBD1|TRBV20-1|TRBJ2-1|-
TGCAGTGCTGGGACAGGGAATGAGCAGTTCTTC
CSAGTGNEQFF
>TRBD1|TRBV13|TRBJ2-7|-
TGTGCCAGCAGCTTCCCGGGGACAGCCCGGGGTTCCTACGAGCAGTACTTC
CASSFPGTARGSYEQYF
>-|TRBV20-1|TRBJ1-3|once
TGCAGTGCTAGTTATGGAAACACCATATATTTT
CSASYGNTIYF
>-|TRBV18|TRBJ2-2|once
TGTGCCAGCTCACCCCAGAGGAGGTCCGGGGAGCTGTTTTTT
CASSPQRRSGELFF
>TRBD1|TRBV4-1|TRBJ1-5|-
TGCGCCAGCAGGGCTTTCGGGACAGAGGGCAATCAGCCCCAGCATTTT
CASRAFGTEGNQPQHF
>-|TRBV11-2|TRBJ2-1|once
TGTGCCAGCAGCTTAGACCGTACGGGGAATGAGCAGTTCTTC
CASSLDRTGNEQFF
>-|TRBV7-9|TRBJ1-1|-
TGTGCCAGCAGCTTTGGCAGTAACACTGAAGCTTTCTTT
CASSFGSNTEAFF
>-|TRBV9|TRBJ1-2|once
TGTGCCAGCAGCGTAGCTCCCGAAGCCGCTAACTATGGCTACACCTTC
CASSVAPEAANYGYTF
>-|TRBV6-1|TRBJ1-5|few
TGTGCCAGCAGTGAAAGGGGGTCGGGGTTTAATAGCAATCAGCCCCAGCATTTT
CASSERGSGFNSNQPQHF
>TRBD2|TRBV30|TRBJ2-7|-
TGTGCCTGGAGTGTAACGAGCGGGAGTTACGAGCAGTACTTC
CAWSVTSGSYEQYF
>-|TRBV2|TRBJ2-5|-
TGTGCCAGCAGTCTAGAAGGACACGATGAGACCCAGTACTTC
CASSLEGHDETQYF
>-|TRBV19|TRBJ1-1|-
TGTGCCAGTAGTATTGCGGGGGGCCTAAGAGATACTGAAGCTTTCTTT
CASSIAGGLRDTEAFF
>TRBD1|TRBV6-1|TRBJ1-1|-
TGTGCCAGCAGTGAAACAGGGGGCGAGGGGCAAGCTTTCTTT
CASSETGGEGQAFF
>-|TRBV11-1|TRBJ2-3|-
TGTGCCAGCAGCTTAGCGTACACAGATACGCAGTATTTT
CASSLAYTDTQYF
>-|TRBV6-4|TRBJ1-1|-
TGTGCCAGCAGTGTGTCGGGGGGCACTGAAGCTTTCTTT
CASSVSGGTEAFF
>TRBD1|TRBV6-1|TRBJ2-5|-
TGTGCCAGCAGTGAACGGGCAACAGGGGGAGAGACCCAGTACTTC
CASSERATGGETQYF
>-|TRBV15|TRBJ2-1|-
TGTGCCACCAGCGGGCGGGCCGCAGGAATTGAGCAGTTCTTC
CATSGRAAGIEQFF
>TRBD2|TRBV18|TRBJ2-3|-
TGTGCCAGCTCCCCTAGACTAGCCGATACGCAGTATTTT
CASSPRLADTQYF
>TRBD2|TRBV10-3|TRBJ2-4|-
TGTGCCATCAGCCGTATAGCGGGCGTCAAAAACATTCAGTACTTC
CAISRIAGVKNIQYF
>TRBD1|TRBV4-1|TRBJ1-2|-
TGCGCCAGCAGCCAAGAGGGGACAGGGGGTTCTCGAAGCTATGGCTACACCTTC
CASSQEGTGGSRSYGYTF
>TRBD1|TRBV5-1|TRBJ1-4|once
TGCGCCAGCAGCACCGGGACAGGGGAGGAAAAACTGTTTTTT
CASSTGTGEEKLFF
>TRBD2|TRBV7-9|TRBJ2-5|once
TGTGCCAGCAGCTCTGGCGGGGGGCAAGAGACCCAGTACTTC
CASSSGGGQETQYF
>-|TRBV10-1|TRBJ2-2|-
TGCGCCAGCAGAAGAGCGGCCAACACCGGGGAGCTGTTTTTT
CASRRAANTGELFF
>-|TRBV5-1|TRBJ2-6|-
TGCGCCAGCAGCTTGGCGGGGGACGTCTCTGGGGCCAACGTCCTGACTTTC
CASSLAGDVSGANVLTF
>-|TRBV27|TRBJ1-3|once
TGTGCCAGCAGGGCTGGGGCGCGAGGAAACACCATATATTTT
CASRAGARGNTIYF
>TRBD1|TRBV28|TRBJ1-1|-
TGTGCCAGCAGTCCTATTGACAGGGGGAGGGCTTTCTTT
CASSPIDRGRAFF
>TRBD2|TRBV9|TRBJ2-2|-
TGTGCCAGCAGCCCAAGGGGGCTAGCGGGAATATACGGGGAGCTGTTTTTT
CASSPRGLAGIYGELFF
>-|TRBV6-5|TRBJ1-2|-
TGTGCCAGCAGTTACTCTACAGGGAACTATGGCTACACCTTC
CASSYSTGNYGYTF